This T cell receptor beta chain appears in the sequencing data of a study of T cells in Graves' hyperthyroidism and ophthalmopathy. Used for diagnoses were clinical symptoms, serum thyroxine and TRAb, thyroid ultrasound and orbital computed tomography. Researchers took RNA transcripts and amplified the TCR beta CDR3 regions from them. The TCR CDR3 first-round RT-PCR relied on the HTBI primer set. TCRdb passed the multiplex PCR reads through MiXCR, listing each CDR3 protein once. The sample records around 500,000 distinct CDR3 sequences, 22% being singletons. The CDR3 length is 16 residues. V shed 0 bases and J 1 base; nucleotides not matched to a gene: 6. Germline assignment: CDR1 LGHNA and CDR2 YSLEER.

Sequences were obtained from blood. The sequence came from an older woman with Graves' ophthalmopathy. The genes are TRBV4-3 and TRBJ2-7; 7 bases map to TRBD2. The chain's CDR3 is CASSQDSGSPSYEQYF. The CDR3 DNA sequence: TGCGCCAGCAGCCAAGATAGCGGGTCTCCTTCCTACGAGCAGTACTTC.